This T cell receptor beta chain was recorded in a study of T cells in Graves' hyperthyroidism and ophthalmopathy. A few counts support this clonotype. Its matching antigen is unknown. Germline lookup yields CDR1 MNHEY and CDR2 SVGEGT. The V and J ends lost 5 bases and 7 bases respectively, with 12 bases between them. CDR3 length: 13 residues. General study points: Blood also contained most expanded thyroid clonotypes above 0.001.

Amplification targeted TCR beta CDR3 regions from RNA transcripts. First-round RT-PCR with HTBI primers amplified the TCR CDR3 region. TCRdb re-called the multiplex PCR reads through MiXCR, storing one row per CDR3 protein. Altogether about 130,000 distinct CDR3 sequences are present, less than 25% being singletons, with the ten largest covering roughly 71%. The rearrangement joins TRBV6-2 or TRBV6-3 to TRBJ2-1; unclear D gene. The receptor was derived from a woman in her 50s with Graves' hyperthyroidism that later progressed to Graves' ophthalmopathy. The sequenced material came from blood. The CDR3 coding sequence is TGTGCCAGCAGTGCCGGCCCTATAAATGAGCAGTTCTTC. Translated, it gives CASSAGPINEQFF.